This is a list of T cell receptor beta chains from one sample in a study of cytomegalovirus exposure and HLA in healthy donors. Only in-frame clones appear in the TCRdb table, and some are missing; sequencing was by immunoSEQ multiplex PCR. The sample shows 200,000 or so clones, around 90% of them seen only once. What was sequenced was PBMCs. The source is a woman under 30 in good health and CMV-seronegative. The CDR3 runs from the conserved cysteine through the conserved F or W. D genes are given only for firm matches. Some rows mark clone size as missing; the rest say once, few, many or name a class of expanded clone.

clone_size	v_call	cdr3_length	j_call	d_call	cdr3_aa	cdr3_nt
once	TRBV6-5	15	TRBJ2-5	.	CASSYSKVTTGTQYF	TGTGCCAGCAGTTACTCGAAGGTGACTACGGGGACCCAGTACTTC
.	TRBV12-5	13	TRBJ1-5	.	CASALTGNQPQHF	TGTGCTAGTGCTCTAACAGGGAATCAGCCCCAGCATTTT
.	TRBV11-2	11	TRBJ1-1	.	CASSLLFEAFF	TGTGCCAGCAGCTTACTCTTTGAAGCTTTCTTT
.	TRBV28	15	TRBJ1-2	TRBD1	CASSLGDRVIGGYTF	TGTGCCAGCAGTTTGGGGGACAGGGTAATAGGTGGCTACACCTTC
.	TRBV28	13	TRBJ2-3	.	CASSPGGTDTQYF	TGTGCCAGCAGCCCGGGTGGCACAGATACGCAGTATTTT
.	TRBV2	16	TRBJ1-4	TRBD1	CASSERRTGVNEKLFF	TGTGCCAGCAGTGAGAGGAGGACAGGGGTAAATGAAAAACTGTTTTTT
.	TRBV5-1	17	TRBJ1-4	.	CASSLGFPRQGNEKLFF	TGCGCCAGCAGCTTGGGCTTCCCGAGGCAGGGGAATGAAAAACTGTTTTTT
.	TRBV6-6	12	TRBJ2-5	.	CARRSEAETQYF	TGTGCCAGGAGATCAGAGGCGGAGACCCAGTACTTC
.	TRBV19	15	TRBJ1-5	.	CASSISGYSNQPQHF	TGTGCCAGTAGTATATCGGGATATAGCAATCAGCCCCAGCATTTT
few	TRBV7-2	15	TRBJ2-7	TRBD2	CASSRGLDGPYEQYF	TGTGCCAGCAGCAGGGGACTAGACGGCCCCTACGAGCAGTACTTC
.	TRBV15	14	TRBJ1-1	.	CATSVDRKNTEAFF	TGTGCCACCAGCGTGGACAGAAAGAACACTGAAGCTTTCTTT
once	TRBV6-5	14	TRBJ2-1	TRBD2	CASSYRTSPREQFF	TGTGCCAGCAGTTACAGGACTAGCCCCCGGGAGCAGTTCTTC
.	TRBV28	16	TRBJ2-3	TRBD1	CASNFLPGQGPDTQYF	TGTGCCAGCAACTTTCTACCGGGACAGGGCCCAGATACGCAGTATTTT
.	TRBV28	13	TRBJ2-7	TRBD2	CASSLGRENEQYF	TGTGCCAGCAGTTTAGGGCGGGAGAACGAGCAGTACTTC
.	TRBV19	12	TRBJ2-2	.	CASSQVTGELFF	TGTGCCAGTTCCCAGGTTACCGGGGAGCTGTTTTTT
.	TRBV28	13	TRBJ1-5	.	CASKQGIKQPQHF	TGTGCCAGTAAGCAGGGGATTAAACAGCCCCAGCATTTT
.	TRBV5-1	18	TRBJ2-7	TRBD2	CASSSGLAGESFAYEQYF	TGCGCCAGCAGCTCGGGACTAGCGGGAGAGTCTTTCGCTTACGAGCAGTACTTC
.	TRBV7-9	13	TRBJ2-4	.	CASSQDGGDIQYF	TGTGCCAGCAGCCAGGACGGGGGAGACATTCAGTACTTC
.	TRBV6-1	14	TRBJ2-4	TRBD2	CASQRELAKNIQYF	TGTGCCAGCCAGCGGGAGTTAGCCAAAAACATTCAGTACTTC
.	TRBV27	17	TRBJ2-3	TRBD1	CASSPDLQGAEADTQYF	TGTGCCAGCAGTCCCGACTTACAGGGGGCAGAGGCAGATACGCAGTATTTT
.	TRBV6-5	15	TRBJ2-7	TRBD1	CASSYRRTGPYEQYF	TGTGCCAGCAGTTACCGAAGGACAGGGCCCTACGAGCAGTACTTC
.	TRBV9	17	TRBJ2-4	.	CASSPGTSTLAKNIQYF	TGTGCCAGCAGCCCAGGGACTTCCACATTAGCCAAAAACATTCAGTACTTC
.	TRBV7-2	15	TRBJ1-2	.	CASSLMDISNYGYTF	TGTGCCAGCAGCTTAATGGACATTTCTAACTATGGCTACACCTTC
.	TRBV6-1	13	TRBJ1-2	.	CASSERQGVGYTF	TGTGCCAGCAGTGAACGTCAAGGGGTCGGCTACACCTTC
once	TRBV4-1	21	TRBJ1-4	TRBD1	CASSQGRPGTGYLTSDEKLFF	TGCGCCAGCAGCCAAGGCAGGCCCGGGACAGGGTACCTCACCTCCGATGAAAAACTGTTTTTT